Listed here are 10 T cell receptor beta chains from one sample, sequenced in a study of T cell changes during pregnancy in multiple sclerosis. TCRdb's table, derived via immunoSEQ multiplex PCR, lists solely in-frame clones and lacks some. This table holds about 110,000 clones, about 94% found once. The sequences come from peripheral blood, collected in the third trimester of pregnancy. These receptors all stem from a female donor with multiple sclerosis, enrolled in a pregnancy study.

The V and J genes are TRBV12-1 and TRBJ2-7; the listed D gene, TRBD2, was not tested against the DNA. TRBV12-1 is a pseudogene. The CDR3 has 13 residues. The CDR3 DNA is TGTGCCAGCAGCTTTGAACCGCGGTACGAGCAGTACTTC. Its protein product is CASSFEPRYEQYF.

The chain uses TRBV7-3 and TRBJ2-5; 16 positions match TRBD2. Germline V CDR1 and CDR2: SGHTA, FQGTGA. The CDR3 is 17 amino acids. V was clipped by 5 bases and J by 4 bases; unmatched bases: 7. The CDR3 here is CASSQGTSGGARETQYF. DNA for the CDR3: TGTGCCAGCAGCCAGGGGACTAGCGGGGGGGCCCGAGAGACCCAGTACTTC.

The CDR3 region has the DNA TGTGCCTGGAGCCTCGAGGACAGGGCGGATGGCTACACCTTC. This gives the protein CAWSLEDRADGYTF. The V and J genes are TRBV30 and TRBJ1-2; 8 bases agree with TRBD1. This CDR3 contains 14 residues. Looked up from germline, CDR1 is GTSNPN and CDR2 is SVGIG (reference sequence). The ends lost 3 bases at V and 6 bases at J; junction bases unmatched: 9.

The chain joins TRBV10-3 to TRBJ1-2; D might be TRBD1 (5 bases). This CDR3 region has 14 residues. Germline loops: CDR1 ENHRY, CDR2 SYGVKD. Trimming removed 4 bases at V and 5 bases at J, with 14 bases between. This CDR3 is CAISGTDGGYGYTF. The CDR3 DNA follows: TGTGCCATCAGTGGAACGGACGGGGGGTATGGCTACACCTTC.

This clone was seen a single time. This chain links TRBV5-4 with TRBJ1-2, with TRBD1 as a possible D gene (6 bases). The germline gives CDR1 SGHNT, CDR2 YYREEE (reference sequence). The CDR3 has 14 amino acids. Trimming removed 1 base from V and 7 bases from J, with 14 bases in between. This CDR3 reads CASSLTTGRGGYTF. The CDR3 region has the DNA TGTGCCAGCAGCTTGACCACAGGGCGAGGTGGCTACACCTTC.

The rearrangement uses TRBV18 and TRBJ2-4, with 9 bases matching TRBD1. The V gene end was trimmed by 0 bases and the J gene end by 2 bases; junction bases not matched to a gene: 5. CDR1 is KGHSH, CDR2 LQKENI, per germline. This CDR3 region has 17 residues. The CDR3 is CASSPPGTGHSKNIQYF. In nucleotides, the CDR3 is TGTGCCAGCTCACCACCCGGGACAGGGCATTCCAAAAACATTCAGTACTTC.

V gene TRBV5-1 combines with J gene TRBJ1-1, with D unclear. This CDR3 contains 15 residues. V lost 4 bases, J lost 0 bases, and 13 bases lay in between. Looked up from germline, CDR1 is SGHRS and CDR2 is YFSETQ. The CDR3 sequence is CASSLLEGMNTEAFF. In DNA, the CDR3 is TGCGCCAGCAGCCTCCTTGAGGGCATGAACACTGAAGCTTTCTTT.

DNA of the CDR3: TGTGCCACCAGCCATACAATGAGACAGGGATACAATGAGCAGTTCTTC. Its translation is CATSHTMRQGYNEQFF. This rearrangement joins TRBV15 to TRBJ2-1, with TRBD1 identical over 7 bases. The CDR3 sequence is 16 residues long. V lost 5 bases, J lost 4 bases, and 11 bases stayed unmatched. Germline assignment: CDR1 LNHNV and CDR2 YYDKDF (reference sequence).

The chain has TRBV27 and TRBJ1-2, with a possible D match to TRBD1 (6 bases). V was pared by 4 bases and J by 6 bases, with 9 bases between. Germline CDR1 is MNHEY and CDR2 is SMNVEV (reference sequence). CDR3 length: 12 amino acids. The DNA of the CDR3 is TGTGCCAGCAGTTCAGGGGTAGATGGCTACACCTTC. Translating it yields CASSSGVDGYTF.

The rearrangement joins TRBV6-1 to TRBJ2-1; no definite D call. V was trimmed by 4 bases and J by 3 bases, leaving 4 bases between them. The CDR3 has 12 amino acids. The germline gives CDR1 MNHNS, CDR2 SASEGT. The CDR3 here is CASSANYNEQFF. In DNA, the CDR3 is TGTGCCAGCAGTGCCAACTACAATGAGCAGTTCTTC.